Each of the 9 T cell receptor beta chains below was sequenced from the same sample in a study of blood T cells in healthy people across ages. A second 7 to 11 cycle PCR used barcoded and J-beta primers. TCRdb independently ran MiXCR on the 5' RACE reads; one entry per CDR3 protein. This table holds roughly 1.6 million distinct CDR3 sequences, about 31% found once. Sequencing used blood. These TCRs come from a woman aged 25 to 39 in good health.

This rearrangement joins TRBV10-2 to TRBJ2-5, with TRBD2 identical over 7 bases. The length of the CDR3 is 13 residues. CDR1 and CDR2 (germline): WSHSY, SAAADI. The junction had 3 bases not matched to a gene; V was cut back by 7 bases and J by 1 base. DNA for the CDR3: TGCGCCAGCAAGGGACTACCCCAAGAGACCCAGTACTTC. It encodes CASKGLPQETQYF.

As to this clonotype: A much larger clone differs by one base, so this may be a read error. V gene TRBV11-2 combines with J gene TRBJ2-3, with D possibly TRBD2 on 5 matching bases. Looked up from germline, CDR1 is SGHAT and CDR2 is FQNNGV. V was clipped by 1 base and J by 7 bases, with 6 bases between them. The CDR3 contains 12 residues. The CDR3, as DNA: TGTGCCAGCAGCTTAGGGAGGAATACGCAGTATTTT. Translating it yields CASSLGRNTQYF.

CDR3 sequence (DNA): TGTGCCAGCAGTTTATTAGGGTACGATGAAGCTTTCTTT. Amino acids: CASSLLGYDEAFF. This chain joins TRBV27 and TRBJ1-1; the D is unclear. The V end lost 1 base, the J end lost 7 bases, and 10 bases lay between the germline ends. The V gene's germline CDR1 is MNHEY and CDR2 SMNVEV (reference sequence). This CDR3 is built from 13 residues.

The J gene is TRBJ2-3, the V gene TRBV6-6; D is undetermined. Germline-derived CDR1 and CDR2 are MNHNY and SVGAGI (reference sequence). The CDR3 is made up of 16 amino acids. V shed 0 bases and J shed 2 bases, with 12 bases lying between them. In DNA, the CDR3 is TGTGCCAGCAGTTACTCGATTAGGGAATCCACAGATACGCAGTATTTT. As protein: CASSYSIRESTDTQYF.

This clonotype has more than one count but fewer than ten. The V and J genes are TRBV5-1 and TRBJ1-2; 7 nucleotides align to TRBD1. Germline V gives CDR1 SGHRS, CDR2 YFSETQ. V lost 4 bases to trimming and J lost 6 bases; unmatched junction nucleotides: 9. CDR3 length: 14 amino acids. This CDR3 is CASSPADRADGYTF. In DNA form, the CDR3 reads TGCGCCAGCAGCCCAGCCGACAGGGCGGATGGCTACACCTTC.

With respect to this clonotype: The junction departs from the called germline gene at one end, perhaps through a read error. Here the CDR3 reads CASSHGLAGSSHEQYF. Written as DNA, the CDR3 is TGCGCCAGCAGCCACGGACTAGCGGGAAGCTCCCACGAGCAGTACTTC. The rearrangement links TRBV4-1 to TRBJ2-7, with 12 positions matching TRBD2. The germline V gene has CDR1 MGHRA and CDR2 YSYEKL. The CDR3 consists of 16 residues.

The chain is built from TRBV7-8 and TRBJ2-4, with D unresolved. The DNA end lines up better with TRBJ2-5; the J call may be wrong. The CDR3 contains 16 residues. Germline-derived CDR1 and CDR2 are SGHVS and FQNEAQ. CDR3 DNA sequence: TGTGCCAGCAGCTGGCCATTAAGTCGCGTCCAAGAGACCCAGTACTTC. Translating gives CASSWPLSRVQETQYF.

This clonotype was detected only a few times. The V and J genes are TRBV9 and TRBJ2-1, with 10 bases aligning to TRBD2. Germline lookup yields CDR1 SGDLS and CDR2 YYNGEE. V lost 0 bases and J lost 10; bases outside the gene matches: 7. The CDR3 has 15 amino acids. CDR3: CASSVGAGGRREQFF. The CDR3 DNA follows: TGTGCCAGCAGCGTAGGAGCGGGAGGGCGACGCGAGCAGTTCTTC.

The CDR3 spells CASSSRDTTSRDKLFF. The CDR3 DNA is TGTGCCAGCAGTTCCCGGGACACGACCAGTCGGGACAAACTGTTTTTT. The genes are TRBV12-3 or TRBV12-4 and TRBJ1-4; a weak D match, TRBD1 (6 bases). The CDR3 loop spans 16 amino acids. With 4 bases removed from V and 11 bases from J, the gap between germline ends came to 23 bases.